Below are 29 T cell receptor beta chains sequenced from a single sample in a study of cytomegalovirus exposure and HLA in healthy donors. PCR used 60 Vbeta primers and 13 Jbeta primers. Sequenced by immunoSEQ multiplex PCR; TCRdb stores in-frame clones only, minus some. Found here are 150,000 to 200,000 clones, around 78% of them singletons; the top ten hold roughly 2.1%. Sequencing was performed on PBMCs. These receptors originate from a young woman in good health and CMV-seropositive.

The chain combines TRBV29-1 with TRBJ2-7; D is undetermined. Germline V gives CDR1 SQVTM, CDR2 ANQGSEA. There are 13 residues in the CDR3. V lost 0 bases and J 5 bases, leaving 11 bases between the germline ends. CDR3 DNA sequence: TGCAGCGTTGAAGATACTCGTGTCCACGAGCAGTACTTC. This codes for CSVEDTRVHEQYF.

This chain links TRBV19 with TRBJ1-2; D may be TRBD1 (5 bases). V was shortened by 7 bases and J by 0 bases, with 12 bases between the two germline ends. The CDR3 spans 14 residues. Germline assignment: CDR1 LNHDA and CDR2 SQIVND (reference sequence). The CDR3 sequence: CASTPGGANYGYTF. The CDR3 DNA sequence: TGTGCCAGTACCCCGGGAGGGGCTAACTATGGCTACACCTTC.

The rearrangement joins TRBV4-3 to TRBJ1-2; D may be TRBD1 (6 bases). The CDR3 contains 17 residues. The ends were cut back, 0 bases at V and 7 bases at J, with 21 bases in the middle. In germline, CDR1 is LGHNA, CDR2 YSLEER. CDR3 DNA sequence: TGCGCCAGCAGCCAAGATTTGGGTCGGGGGGCCCTCGGTGGCTACACCTTC. Amino acid sequence: CASSQDLGRGALGGYTF.

V and J are TRBV6-5 and TRBJ1-5; 8 positions match TRBD1. The germline V gene encodes CDR1 MNHEY and CDR2 SVGAGI. The V segment lost 6 bases and the J segment 5 bases; nucleotides outside the gene matches: 3. The CDR3 spans 13 residues. CDR3 residues: CASRGQADQPQHF. The CDR3 DNA is TGTGCCAGCAGGGGACAGGCCGATCAGCCCCAGCATTTT.

This chain joins TRBV5-1 and TRBJ1-1; TRBD1 is a possible D gene (6 bases). The CDR3 length is 15 residues. Trimming stripped 4 bases from V and 0 bases from J, with 13 bases between. Germline-derived CDR1 and CDR2 are SGHRS and YFSETQ. The CDR3 loop is CASSAPGQVNTEAFF. Written as DNA, the CDR3 is TGCGCCAGCAGCGCTCCGGGACAAGTGAACACTGAAGCTTTCTTT.

The rearrangement joins TRBV5-1 to TRBJ2-7, with D possibly matching TRBD2 (5 bases). The CDR3 length is 13 residues. Per germline, CDR1 SGHRS and CDR2 YFSETQ. Trimming took off 0 bases at V and 10 bases at J, with 14 bases between the two ends. CDR3 sequence (DNA): TGCGCCAGCAGCTTGGATTCTGGAGGTAGTCAGTACTTC. It codes for CASSLDSGGSQYF.

This chain joins TRBV7-2 and TRBJ1-1, with D hard to call. CDR3 length equals 14 residues. The germline gives CDR1 SGHTA, CDR2 FQGNSA. The V and J ends lost 1 base and 0 bases respectively, with 6 bases between them. In DNA form, the CDR3 reads TGTGCCAGCAGCTTAGTTCAGATGAACACTGAAGCTTTCTTT. Translation gives CASSLVQMNTEAFF.

This clone was seen just once. The chain carries TRBV27 and TRBJ1-2, with D unclear. V was shortened by 4 bases and J by 8 bases, with 20 bases between the two germline ends. CDR3 length: 15 amino acids. Germline lookup yields CDR1 MNHEY and CDR2 SMNVEV (reference sequence). CDR3 nucleotide sequence: TGTGCCAGCAGTTGGGATCCACAGATACCGGGGGGCTACACCTTC. It encodes CASSWDPQIPGGYTF.

The chain joins TRBV7-2 to TRBJ1-4; 7 bases are a match to TRBD1. The CDR3 is 16 amino acids. The ends lost 5 bases at V and 7 bases at J; junction bases unmatched: 13. Germline assignment: CDR1 SGHTA and CDR2 FQGNSA. Here the CDR3 reads CASSPRGFQLSEKLFF. For the CDR3, the DNA is TGTGCCAGCAGCCCCAGGGGGTTCCAACTAAGTGAAAAACTGTTTTTT.

The V gene is TRBV5-1, the J gene TRBJ1-2; D uncertain. V was cut by 4 bases and J by 1 base, with 14 bases left in between. Germline CDR1 reads SGHRS; CDR2 reads YFSETQ. The CDR3 covers 15 residues. In nucleotides, the CDR3 is TGCGCCAGCAGCCGAGAGACGGGAAATAACTATGGCTACACCTTC. Amino acid sequence: CASSRETGNNYGYTF.

The genes are TRBV11-2 and TRBJ1-3, with TRBD1 matching 8 bases. Germline V lookup: CDR1 SGHAT, CDR2 FQNNGV. V was pared by 4 bases and J by 2 bases, with 13 bases of the junction left unmatched. This CDR3 region has 18 residues. Written as DNA, the CDR3 is TGTGCCAGCAGCTCCGTTAGGGACAGGAGAACCCCTGGAAACACCATATATTTT. Encoded protein: CASSSVRDRRTPGNTIYF. Full variable domain (missing parts from reference TRBV11-2 and TRBJ1-3): EAGVAQSPRYKIIEKRQSVAFWCNPISGHATLYWYQQILGQGPKLLIQFQNNGVVDDSQLPKDRFSAERLKGVDSTLKIQPAKLEDSAVYLCASSSVRDRRTPGNTIYFGEGSWLTVV.

The V and J genes are TRBV7-2 and TRBJ2-5, with D possibly TRBD1 on 6 matching bases. V was pared by 4 bases and J by 5 bases, with 14 bases between. Germline V gene sequence: CDR1 SGHTA, CDR2 FQGNSA. The CDR3 covers 14 residues. This CDR3 reads CASSSFFRGETQYF. The CDR3 coding sequence is TGTGCCAGCAGCTCCTTCTTCAGGGGTGAGACCCAGTACTTC.

The chain carries TRBV2 and TRBJ1-3; D is unclear. V lost 6 bases, J lost 0 bases, and 9 bases lay in between. The CDR3 loop spans 14 amino acids. Germline-derived CDR1 and CDR2 are SNHLY and FYNNEI. The CDR3 DNA follows: TGTGCCAGCAGGCCGGGATTCTCTGGAAACACCATATATTTT. Protein sequence: CASRPGFSGNTIYF.

V is TRBV7-2 and J is TRBJ2-3; 8 bases agree with TRBD1. Germline CDR1 reads SGHTA; CDR2 reads FQGNSA. Losses at the gene ends were 5 bases for V and 3 bases for J; bases not matched to a gene: 4. This CDR3 is built from 14 residues. CDR3: CASSLGQGTDTQYF. For the CDR3, the DNA is TGTGCCAGCAGCCTAGGACAGGGAACAGATACGCAGTATTTT.

The CDR3 DNA follows: TGTGCCAGCAGCTTAGTGGGACAGTCCTACGAGCAGTACTTC. Protein sequence: CASSLVGQSYEQYF. This chain links TRBV7-2 with TRBJ2-7; TRBD1 matches 7 bases. This CDR3 spans 14 amino acids. Germline-derived CDR1 and CDR2 are SGHTA and FQGNSA. Trimming at V came to 1 base and at J to 1 base, leaving 1 base not matched to a gene.

The chain uses TRBV28 and TRBJ1-5, with TRBD1 matching 7 bases. Per the germline V gene, CDR1 is MDHEN and CDR2 is SYDVKM. Losses at the gene ends were 8 bases for V and 5 bases for J; bases not matched to a gene: 9. CDR3 length equals 14 residues. The CDR3 is CASLNDREDQPQHF. CDR3 DNA: TGTGCCAGCCTTAACGACAGGGAGGATCAGCCCCAGCATTTT.

The chain carries TRBV7-8 and TRBJ2-7; TRBD1 matches at 12 bases. The CDR3 runs to 17 residues. The ends lost 1 base at V and 5 bases at J; junction bases unmatched: 9. Per germline, CDR1 SGHVS and CDR2 FQNEAQ. The CDR3 spells CASSLVRGGTGGNEQYF. CDR3 bases: TGTGCCAGCAGCTTAGTCCGCGGCGGGACAGGGGGCAACGAGCAGTACTTC.

The V gene is TRBV15, the J gene TRBJ2-1; a weak D match, TRBD1 (6 bases). The CDR3 is made up of 18 amino acids. V gave up 1 base and J gave up 4 bases, with 20 bases separating them. CDR1 and CDR2 from the germline V gene are LNHNV and YYDKDF (reference sequence). The CDR3 region is CATSRATGTGLRYNEQFF. The CDR3 DNA sequence: TGTGCCACCAGCAGAGCTACAGGAACAGGGTTGCGGTACAATGAGCAGTTCTTC.

CDR3 nucleotide sequence: TGTGCCAGCAGTTACGGCCCCCGGGACATTCAGTACTTC. It codes for CASSYGPRDIQYF. The chain employs TRBV6-6 and TRBJ2-4, with unresolved D. This CDR3 spans 13 amino acids. The germline V and J ends were trimmed by 2 bases and 8 bases, with 10 bases remaining between them. Germline V lookup: CDR1 MNHNY, CDR2 SVGAGI (reference sequence).

This sequence joins TRBV30 and TRBJ2-4; TRBD1 matches at 10 bases. CDR1 and CDR2 from the germline V gene are GTSNPN and SVGIG (reference sequence). Germline trimming cut 5 bases from V and 3 bases from J; bases unmatched to any gene: 7. This CDR3 is built from 15 residues. The CDR3, as DNA: TGTGCCTGGTCCCCCCGGACAGGGGGCAAAAACATTCAGTACTTC. This translates into CAWSPRTGGKNIQYF.

This clone was observed a few times. This chain connects TRBV5-1 to TRBJ2-2; 12 bases fit TRBD2. The CDR3 is made up of 18 amino acids. The V segment lost 0 bases and the J segment 5 bases; nucleotides outside the gene matches: 8. Germline CDR1 reads SGHRS; CDR2 reads YFSETQ. CDR3 nucleotide sequence: TGCGCCAGCAGCTTGGAGCCTAGCGGGAGGGCCGTAACCGGGGAGCTGTTTTTT. It yields the protein CASSLEPSGRAVTGELFF.

The chain carries TRBV7-7 and TRBJ2-5, with 8 bases that match TRBD1. Germline trimming cut 5 bases from V and 2 bases from J; bases unmatched to any gene: 7. The CDR3 is made up of 15 amino acids. Germline values: CDR1 SSHAT, CDR2 FNYEAQ (reference sequence). This chain's CDR3 is CASSIPGQAQETQYF. The CDR3 DNA reads as TGTGCCAGCAGCATACCGGGACAGGCGCAAGAGACCCAGTACTTC.

The V call is TRBV4-3, the J call TRBJ1-4, with no clear D. Germline loops: CDR1 LGHNA, CDR2 YSLEER. V shed 0 bases and J shed 7 bases, with 12 bases lying between them. This CDR3 is built from 15 residues. As DNA, the CDR3 is TGCGCCAGCAGCCAAGATAACCGAGCTCCTGAAAAACTGTTTTTT. Translating gives CASSQDNRAPEKLFF.

This sequence joins TRBV27 and TRBJ1-1, with D possibly matching TRBD1 (5 bases). The CDR3 loop spans 15 amino acids. Germline V gene sequence: CDR1 MNHEY, CDR2 SMNVEV (reference sequence). Trimming pared 6 bases from V and 0 bases from J, leaving 14 bases between. CDR3 loop: CASSPSGGMNTEAFF. CDR3 in DNA: TGTGCCAGCAGCCCTTCGGGGGGAATGAACACTGAAGCTTTCTTT.

The chain has TRBV5-5 and TRBJ1-2; TRBD1 aligns across 9 bases. Germline loops: CDR1 SGHKS, CDR2 YYEKEE (reference sequence). This CDR3 comprises 13 residues. V was pared by 0 bases and J by 14 bases, with 8 bases of the junction left unmatched. CDR3 coding DNA: TGTGCCAGCAGCTTGGCCGGGACAGGGCATCGGACCTTC. Protein sequence: CASSLAGTGHRTF.

V gene TRBV2 combines with J gene TRBJ1-4; no definite D call. CDR3 length equals 15 residues. CDR1 is SNHLY, CDR2 FYNNEI, per germline. Trimming took 3 bases from V and 4 from J, leaving 12 bases between them. The CDR3 region is CASSDYGQNNEKLFF. CDR3 nucleotides: TGTGCCAGCAGTGATTATGGCCAGAATAATGAAAAACTGTTTTTT.

The chain carries TRBV5-6 and TRBJ1-1; 8 nucleotides line up with TRBD1. The CDR3 runs to 16 residues. Germline lookup yields CDR1 SGHDT and CDR2 YYEEEE. The V segment lost 0 bases and the J segment 0 bases; nucleotides outside the gene matches: 4. The CDR3 loop reads CASSLVGQGLNTEAFF. The CDR3 DNA is TGTGCCAGCAGCTTGGTCGGACAGGGCTTGAACACTGAAGCTTTCTTT.

The chain combines TRBV30 with TRBJ1-1, with D uncertain. The germline V and J ends were trimmed by 2 bases and 5 bases, with 15 bases remaining between them. Germline lookup yields CDR1 GTSNPN and CDR2 SVGIG (reference sequence). The CDR3 covers 14 residues. CDR3 in amino acids: CAWSKVRIGTEAFF. CDR3 nucleotide sequence: TGTGCCTGGAGTAAGGTCAGGATTGGTACTGAAGCTTTCTTT. Full variable domain (outside the CDR3, taken from reference TRBV30 and TRBJ1-1): SQTIHQWPATLVQPVGSPLSLECTVEGTSNPNLYWYRQAAGRGLQLLFYSVGIGQISSEVPQNLSASRPQDRQFILSSKKLLLSDSGFYLCAWSKVRIGTEAFFGQGTRLTVV.

V is TRBV18 and J is TRBJ1-1, with D perhaps TRBD1 (6 bases). V lost 1 base to trimming and J lost 0 bases, with 9 bases between them. The length of the CDR3 is 15 residues. Per germline, CDR1 KGHSH and CDR2 LQKENI. The CDR3, as DNA: TGTGCCAGCTCACCACTGGACAGTCTGAACACTGAAGCTTTCTTT. Its translation is CASSPLDSLNTEAFF.